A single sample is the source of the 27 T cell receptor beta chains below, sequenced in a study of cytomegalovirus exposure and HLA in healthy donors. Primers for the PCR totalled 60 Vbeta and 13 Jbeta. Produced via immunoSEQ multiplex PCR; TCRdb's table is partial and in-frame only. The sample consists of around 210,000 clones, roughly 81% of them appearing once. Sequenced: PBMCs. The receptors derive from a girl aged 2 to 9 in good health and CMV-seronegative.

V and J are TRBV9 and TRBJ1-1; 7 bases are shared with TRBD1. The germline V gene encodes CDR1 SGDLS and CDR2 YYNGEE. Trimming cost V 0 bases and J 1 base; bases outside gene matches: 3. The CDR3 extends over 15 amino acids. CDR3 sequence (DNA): TGTGCCAGCAGCGTAGGTGGGACAGCGAACACTGAAGCTTTCTTT. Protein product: CASSVGGTANTEAFF.

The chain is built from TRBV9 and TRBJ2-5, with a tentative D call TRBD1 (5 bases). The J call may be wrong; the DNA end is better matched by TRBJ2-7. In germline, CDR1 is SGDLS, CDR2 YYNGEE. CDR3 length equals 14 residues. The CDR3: CASSVFDRAYEQYF. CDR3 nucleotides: TGTGCCAGCAGCGTTTTCGACAGAGCCTACGAGCAGTACTTC.

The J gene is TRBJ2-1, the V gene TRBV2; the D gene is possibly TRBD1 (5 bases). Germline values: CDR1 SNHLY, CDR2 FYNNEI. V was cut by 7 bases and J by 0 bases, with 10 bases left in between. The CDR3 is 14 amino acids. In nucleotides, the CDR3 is TGTGCCAGCACACAGGTGAGCTCCTACAATGAGCAGTTCTTC. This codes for CASTQVSSYNEQFF. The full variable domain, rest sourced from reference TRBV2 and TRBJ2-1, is EPEVTQTPSHQVTQMGQEVILRCVPISNHLYFYWYRQILGQKVEFLVSFYNNEISEKSEIFDDQFSVERPDGSNFTLKIRSTKLEDSAMYFCASTQVSSYNEQFFGPGTRLTVL.

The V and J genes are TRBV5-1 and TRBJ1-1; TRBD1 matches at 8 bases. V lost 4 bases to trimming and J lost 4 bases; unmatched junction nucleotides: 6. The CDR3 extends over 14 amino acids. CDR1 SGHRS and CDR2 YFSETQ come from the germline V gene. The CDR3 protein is CASSPRTGITEAFF. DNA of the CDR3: TGCGCCAGCAGCCCGCGGACAGGGATCACTGAAGCTTTCTTT. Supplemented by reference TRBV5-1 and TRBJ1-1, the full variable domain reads KAGVTQTPRYLIKTRGQQVTLSCSPISGHRSVSWYQQTPGQGLQFLFEYFSETQRNKGNFPGRFSGRQFSNSRSEMNVSTLELGDSALYLCASSPRTGITEAFFGQGTRLTVV.

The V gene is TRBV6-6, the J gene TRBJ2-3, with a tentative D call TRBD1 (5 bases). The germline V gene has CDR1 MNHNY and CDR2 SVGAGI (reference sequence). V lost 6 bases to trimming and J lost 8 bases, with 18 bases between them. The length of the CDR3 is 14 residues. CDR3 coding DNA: TGTGCCAGCAGCCCCCCCGCCCTAGGGGTTACGCAGTATTTT. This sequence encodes CASSPPALGVTQYF.

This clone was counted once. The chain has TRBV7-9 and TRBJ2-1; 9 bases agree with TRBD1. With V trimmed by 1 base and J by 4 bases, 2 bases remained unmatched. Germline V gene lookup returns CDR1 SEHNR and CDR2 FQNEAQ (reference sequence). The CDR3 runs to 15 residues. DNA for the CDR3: TGTGCCAGCAGCTTAGACGGGACAGGGTACAATGAGCAGTTCTTC. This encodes CASSLDGTGYNEQFF.

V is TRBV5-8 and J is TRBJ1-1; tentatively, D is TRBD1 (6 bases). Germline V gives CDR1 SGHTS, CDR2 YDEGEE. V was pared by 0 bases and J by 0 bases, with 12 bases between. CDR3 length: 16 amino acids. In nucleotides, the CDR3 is TGTGCCAGCAGCTTGGGACGGGCAGGGGTGAACACTGAAGCTTTCTTT. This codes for CASSLGRAGVNTEAFF.

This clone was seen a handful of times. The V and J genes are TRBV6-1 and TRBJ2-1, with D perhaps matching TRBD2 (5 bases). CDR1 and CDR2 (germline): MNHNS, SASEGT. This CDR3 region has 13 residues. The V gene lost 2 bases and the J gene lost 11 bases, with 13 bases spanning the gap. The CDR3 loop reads CASSEWKSGQQFF. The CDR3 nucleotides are TGTGCCAGCAGTGAATGGAAGAGCGGTCAGCAGTTCTTC.

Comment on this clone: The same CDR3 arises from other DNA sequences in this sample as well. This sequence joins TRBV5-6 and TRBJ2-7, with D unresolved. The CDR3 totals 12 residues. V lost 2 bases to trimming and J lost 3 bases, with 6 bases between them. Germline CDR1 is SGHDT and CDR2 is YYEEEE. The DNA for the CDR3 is TGTGCCAGCAGCTTAGGCGGCTACGAGCAGTACTTC. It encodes CASSLGGYEQYF.

CDR3 sequence: CASSAHQGTANTGELFF. Here the CDR3 DNA reads TGTGCCAGCAGTGCCCATCAAGGGACAGCGAACACCGGGGAGCTGTTTTTT. The J gene is TRBJ2-2, the V gene TRBV6-1, with 7 nucleotides matching TRBD1. The ends lost 4 bases at V and 0 bases at J; junction bases unmatched: 8. The germline V gene has CDR1 MNHNS and CDR2 SASEGT. This CDR3 is 17 amino acids long.

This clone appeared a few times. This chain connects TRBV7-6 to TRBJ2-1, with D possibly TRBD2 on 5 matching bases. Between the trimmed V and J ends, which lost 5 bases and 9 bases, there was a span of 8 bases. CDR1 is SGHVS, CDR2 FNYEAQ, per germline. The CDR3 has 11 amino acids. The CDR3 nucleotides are TGTGCCAGCAGCATTGGACTTGAGCAGTTCTTC. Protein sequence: CASSIGLEQFF.

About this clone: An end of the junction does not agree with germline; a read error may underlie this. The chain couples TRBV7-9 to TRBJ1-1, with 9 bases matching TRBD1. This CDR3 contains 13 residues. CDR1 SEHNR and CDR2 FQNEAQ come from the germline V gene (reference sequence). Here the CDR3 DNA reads TGTTCCAGCAGCTTTAAGGACGGGACAGGGCACTTCTTT. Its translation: CSSSFKDGTGHFF. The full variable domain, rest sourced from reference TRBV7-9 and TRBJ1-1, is DTGVSQNPRHKITKRGQNVTFRCDPISEHNRLYWYRQTLGQGPEFLTYFQNEAQLEKSRLLSDRFSAERPKGSFSTLEIQRTEQGDSAMYLCSSSFKDGTGHFFGQGTRLTVV.

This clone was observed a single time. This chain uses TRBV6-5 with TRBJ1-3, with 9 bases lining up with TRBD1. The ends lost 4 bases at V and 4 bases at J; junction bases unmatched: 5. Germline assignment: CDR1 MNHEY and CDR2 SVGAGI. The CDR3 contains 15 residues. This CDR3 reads CASSFRTGEGNTIYF. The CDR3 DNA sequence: TGTGCCAGCAGTTTCCGGACAGGGGAAGGAAACACCATATATTTT.

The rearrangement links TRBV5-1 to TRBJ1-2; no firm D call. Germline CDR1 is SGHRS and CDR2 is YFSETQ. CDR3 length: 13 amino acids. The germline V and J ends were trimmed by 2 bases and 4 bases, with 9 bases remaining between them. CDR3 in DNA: TGCGCCAGCAGCTTAATGGTCGGCTATGGCTACACCTTC. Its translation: CASSLMVGYGYTF.

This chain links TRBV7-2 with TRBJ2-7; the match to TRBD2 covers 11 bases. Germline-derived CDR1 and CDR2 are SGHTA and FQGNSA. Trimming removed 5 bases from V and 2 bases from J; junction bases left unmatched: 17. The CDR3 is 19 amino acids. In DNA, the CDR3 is TGTGCCAGCAGCCCTAGGGGGGGCTTAGCGGGAGGGCAGACCTACGAGCAGTACTTC. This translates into CASSPRGGLAGGQTYEQYF. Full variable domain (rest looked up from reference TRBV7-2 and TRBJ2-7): GAGVSQSPSNKVTEKGKDVELRCDPISGHTALYWYRQSLGQGLEFLIYFQGNSAPDKSGLPSDRFSAERTGGSVSTLTIQRTQQEDSAVYLCASSPRGGLAGGQTYEQYFGPGTRLTVT.

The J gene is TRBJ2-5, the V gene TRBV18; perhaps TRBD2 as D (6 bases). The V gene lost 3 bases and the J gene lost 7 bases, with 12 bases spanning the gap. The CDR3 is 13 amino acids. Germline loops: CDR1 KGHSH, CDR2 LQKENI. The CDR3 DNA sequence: TGTGCCAGCTCACCCGGGGGATTTGGGACCCAGTACTTC. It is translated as CASSPGGFGTQYF.

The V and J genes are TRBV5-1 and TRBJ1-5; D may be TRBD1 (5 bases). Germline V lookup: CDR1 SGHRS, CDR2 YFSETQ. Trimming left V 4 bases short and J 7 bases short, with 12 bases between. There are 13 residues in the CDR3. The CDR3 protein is CASSQGTGQPQHF. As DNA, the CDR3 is TGCGCCAGCAGCCAGGGAACTGGCCAGCCCCAGCATTTT.

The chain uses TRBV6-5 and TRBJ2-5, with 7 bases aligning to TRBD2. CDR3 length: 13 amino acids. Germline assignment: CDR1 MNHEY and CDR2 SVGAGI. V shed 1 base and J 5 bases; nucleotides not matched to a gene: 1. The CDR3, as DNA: TGTGCCAGCAGTTACTGGCGGGGGGAGACCCAGTACTTC. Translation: CASSYWRGETQYF.

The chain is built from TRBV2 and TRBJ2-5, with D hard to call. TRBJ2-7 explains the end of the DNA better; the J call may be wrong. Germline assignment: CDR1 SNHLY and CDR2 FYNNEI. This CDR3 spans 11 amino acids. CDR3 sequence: CASSEHHEQYF. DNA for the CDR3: TGTGCCAGCAGTGAGCACCACGAGCAGTACTTC.

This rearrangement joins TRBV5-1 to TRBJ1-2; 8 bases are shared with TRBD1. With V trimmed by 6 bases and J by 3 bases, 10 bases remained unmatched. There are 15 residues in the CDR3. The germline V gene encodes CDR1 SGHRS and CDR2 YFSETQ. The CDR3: CASTWGQDRDYGYTF. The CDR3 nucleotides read TGCGCCAGCACCTGGGGTCAGGACAGGGACTATGGCTACACCTTC.

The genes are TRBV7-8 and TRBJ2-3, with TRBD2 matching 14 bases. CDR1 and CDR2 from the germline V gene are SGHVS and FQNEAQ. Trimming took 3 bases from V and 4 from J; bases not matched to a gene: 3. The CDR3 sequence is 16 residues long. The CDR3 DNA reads TGTGCCAGCAGCTTCCTGACTAGCGGGGGGGCAGATACGCAGTATTTT. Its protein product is CASSFLTSGGADTQYF. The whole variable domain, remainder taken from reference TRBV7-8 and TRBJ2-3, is GAGVSQSPRYKVAKRGQDVALRCDPISGHVSLFWYQQALGQGPEFLTYFQNEAQLDKSGLPSDRFFAERPEGSVSTLKIQRTQQEDSAVYLCASSFLTSGGADTQYFGPGTRLTVL.

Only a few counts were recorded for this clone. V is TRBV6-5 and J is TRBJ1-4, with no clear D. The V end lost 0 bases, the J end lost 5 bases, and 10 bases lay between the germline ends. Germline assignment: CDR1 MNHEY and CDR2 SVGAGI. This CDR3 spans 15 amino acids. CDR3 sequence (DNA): TGTGCCAGCAGTTACTCTCGGGTCCCAAATGAAAAACTGTTTTTT. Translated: CASSYSRVPNEKLFF.

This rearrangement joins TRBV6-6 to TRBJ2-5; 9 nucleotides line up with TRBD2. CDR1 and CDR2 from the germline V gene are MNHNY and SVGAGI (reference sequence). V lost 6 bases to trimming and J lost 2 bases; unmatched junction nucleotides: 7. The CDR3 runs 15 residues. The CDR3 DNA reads TGTGCCAGCAGCGAACCGGGACTAGCACAAGAGACCCAGTACTTC. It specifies CASSEPGLAQETQYF.

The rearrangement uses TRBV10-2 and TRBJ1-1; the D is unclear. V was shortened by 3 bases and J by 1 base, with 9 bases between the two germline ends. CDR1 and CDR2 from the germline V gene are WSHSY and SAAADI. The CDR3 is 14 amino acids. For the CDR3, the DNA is TGCGCCAGCAGTGAAGTGGTGAGGAACACTGAAGCTTTCTTT. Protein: CASSEVVRNTEAFF.

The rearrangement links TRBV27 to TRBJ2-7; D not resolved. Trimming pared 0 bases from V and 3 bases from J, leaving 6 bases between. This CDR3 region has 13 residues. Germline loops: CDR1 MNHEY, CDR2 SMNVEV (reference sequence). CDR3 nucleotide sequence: TGTGCCAGCAGTTTATCGAGGATCTACGAGCAGTACTTC. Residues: CASSLSRIYEQYF.

CDR3 sequence reads: CASSQFLSAGNTIYF. CDR3 DNA sequence: TGTGCCAGCAGCCAATTCCTGTCGGCTGGAAACACCATATATTTT. This chain links TRBV7-2 with TRBJ1-3; D is ambiguous. CDR1 is SGHTA, CDR2 FQGNSA, per germline. Trimming shortened V by 5 bases and J by 2 bases, and 13 bases separated the two germline ends. This CDR3 spans 15 amino acids.

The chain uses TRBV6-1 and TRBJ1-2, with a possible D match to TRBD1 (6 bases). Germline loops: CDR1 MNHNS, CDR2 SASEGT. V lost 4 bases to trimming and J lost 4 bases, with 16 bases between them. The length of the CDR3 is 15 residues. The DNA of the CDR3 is TGTGCCAGCAGTGGAGGACAGAGGGTGTTCTATGGCTACACCTTC. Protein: CASSGGQRVFYGYTF.